Listed below are T cell receptor beta chains from one sample, sequenced in a study of blood T cell repertoires in COVID-19. Here immunoSEQ multiplex PCR was the method, and the copy in TCRdb shows in-frame clones only, minus some. The table lists about 240,000 clones, almost 85% of them singletons, with less than 6.5% in the top ten. Sequenced material: peripheral blood. These TCRs come from a man in his fifties or sixties with COVID-19, enrolled during active disease. Both conserved end residues are part of each CDR3. The order of the fields is J gene, clone size, V gene, D gene, CDR3 length, CDR3 DNA, CDR3 protein. D genes are given only for firm matches. Expanded clones are given a class, and other clones once, few, many or no size at all.

TRBJ1-2 | once | TRBV6-5 | . | 12 | TGTGCCAGCAGTTCAGACACCTATGGCTACACCTTC | CASSSDTYGYTF
TRBJ2-7 | . | TRBV5-4 | TRBD1 | 14 | TGTGCCAGCAGCTCCAAGGACAGGGACTACGAGCAGTACTTC | CASSSKDRDYEQYF
TRBJ1-6 | . | TRBV2 | TRBD1 | 17 | TGTGCCAGCAGTCCTAGCCGGACAGGGACCAGAAATTCACCCCTCCACTTT | CASSPSRTGTRNSPLHF
TRBJ2-5 | . | TRBV15 | TRBD1 | 15 | TGTGCCACCCAAGACTGGACAGGGGGCAAAGAGACCCAGTACTTC | CATQDWTGGKETQYF
TRBJ2-2 | . | TRBV19 | . | 15 | TGTGCCAGTAGTACCCTAGCGCGGAACACCGGGGAGCTGTTTTTT | CASSTLARNTGELFF
TRBJ2-1 | . | TRBV5-4 | . | 12 | TGTGCCTTTGTAGTTACCTACAATGAGCAGTTCTTC | CAFVVTYNEQFF
TRBJ1-6 | few | TRBV30 | TRBD1 | 15 | TGTGCCTGGAGCGGGAAGGGGGCGTGGAATTCACCCCTCCACTTT | CAWSGKGAWNSPLHF
TRBJ1-1 | . | TRBV27 | . | 14 | TGTGCCTCCAAAGGATGGGGGGTGAACACTGAAGCTTTCTTT | CASKGWGVNTEAFF
TRBJ1-6 | . | TRBV2 | . | 14 | TGTGCCAGCAGTACCAGGGCCCCAGGGGAACCCCTCCACTTT | CASSTRAPGEPLHF
TRBJ1-2 | . | TRBV2 | . | 16 | TGTGCCAGCGGAAGGTGGTCAGGGTTAGAAAACTATGGCTACACCTTC | CASGRWSGLENYGYTF
TRBJ1-2 | . | TRBV6-5 | . | 12 | TGTGCCAGCAGCCCGAACACCTATGGCTACACCTTC | CASSPNTYGYTF